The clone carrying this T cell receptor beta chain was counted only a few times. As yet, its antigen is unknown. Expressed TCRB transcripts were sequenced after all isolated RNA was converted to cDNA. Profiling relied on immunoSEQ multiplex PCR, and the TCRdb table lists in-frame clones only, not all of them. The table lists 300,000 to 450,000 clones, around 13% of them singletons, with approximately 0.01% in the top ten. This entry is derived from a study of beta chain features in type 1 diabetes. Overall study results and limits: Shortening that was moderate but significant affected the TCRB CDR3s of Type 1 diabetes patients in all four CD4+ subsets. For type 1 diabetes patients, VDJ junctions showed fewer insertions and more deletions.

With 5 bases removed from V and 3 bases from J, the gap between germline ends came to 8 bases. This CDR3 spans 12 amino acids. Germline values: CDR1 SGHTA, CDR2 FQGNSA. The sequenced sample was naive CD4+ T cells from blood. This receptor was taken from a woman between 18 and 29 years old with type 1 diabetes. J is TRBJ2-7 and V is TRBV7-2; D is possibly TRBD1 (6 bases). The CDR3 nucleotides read TGTGCCAGCAGCAAGGACAGCTACGAGCAGTACTTC. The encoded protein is CASSKDSYEQYF.